Described below is a single TCR beta chain sequence and its context. The antigen is undetermined. The data are from a study of siplizumab effects on memory and regulatory T cells. V was clipped by 6 bases and J by 0 bases, with 15 bases between them. Germline V CDR1 and CDR2: SGHRS, YFSETQ. The CDR3 consists of 15 residues. Study-wide points: The authors mapped only a minor fraction of alloreactive clones to unstimulated subsets. Siplizumab significantly brought down the alloreactive sequences that trace back to unstimulated CD4+ memory cells. Naive T cells were seemingly more diverse than memory cells, and major contributions to the alloresponse seemed to be made by them. Mappable CD4+ clones that were alloreactive averaged 68.8% Treg-derived with siplizumab versus roughly 27% in controls.

This table comes from immunoSEQ multiplex PCR, and its TCRdb copy is limited to in-frame clones, with some not included. The table lists 85,000 to 90,000 clones, about nine tenths of them singletons. J is TRBJ2-5 and V is TRBV5-1; weak D call: TRBD2 (7 bases). The TCR comes from a human donor in good health. Sequencing was performed on CD4+ T cells sorted from blood. The CDR3 sequence: CASTIGGLNQETQYF. CDR3 nucleotides: TGCGCCAGCACTATAGGGGGACTAAACCAAGAGACCCAGTACTTC.